This TCR beta chain was profiled in a study of shared clonotypes between healthy human individuals. As for the study in general: The study used three CD4 naive, three CD4 memory, two CD8 naive and one CD8 memory plate per donor.

Here immunoSEQ multiplex PCR was the method, and the copy in TCRdb shows in-frame clones only, minus some. The profile shows 2 million to 2.5 million clones, 85% to 95% of them singletons. The V end lost 5 bases, the J end lost 5 bases, and 25 bases lay between the germline ends. Germline V lookup: CDR1 SGHTA, CDR2 FQGNSA. This CDR3 comprises 17 residues. Details on this clone: Its antigen remains unknown.

Study-wide results and caveats: Researchers found naive subsets generally carried larger estimated richness than memory subsets. Clonotypes shared by all four donors outscored non-shared clonotypes in generation probability.

Recent vaccinations or acute infections were absent in the healthy HIV-negative adult donors. The specimen sequenced was naive CD4+ T cells from PBMCs. Subset specified: CD45RA+ positively selected. The receptor was derived from a man younger than 35 in good health. Some clones in this sample may be carry-over from other donors' samples. The rearrangement uses TRBV7-2 and TRBJ2-7; D perhaps matches TRBD2 (5 bases). CDR3 protein: CASSLGPPLARKHEQYF. The DNA of the CDR3 is TGTGCCAGCAGCCTCGGCCCCCCGCTAGCTAGGAAGCACGAGCAGTACTTC.